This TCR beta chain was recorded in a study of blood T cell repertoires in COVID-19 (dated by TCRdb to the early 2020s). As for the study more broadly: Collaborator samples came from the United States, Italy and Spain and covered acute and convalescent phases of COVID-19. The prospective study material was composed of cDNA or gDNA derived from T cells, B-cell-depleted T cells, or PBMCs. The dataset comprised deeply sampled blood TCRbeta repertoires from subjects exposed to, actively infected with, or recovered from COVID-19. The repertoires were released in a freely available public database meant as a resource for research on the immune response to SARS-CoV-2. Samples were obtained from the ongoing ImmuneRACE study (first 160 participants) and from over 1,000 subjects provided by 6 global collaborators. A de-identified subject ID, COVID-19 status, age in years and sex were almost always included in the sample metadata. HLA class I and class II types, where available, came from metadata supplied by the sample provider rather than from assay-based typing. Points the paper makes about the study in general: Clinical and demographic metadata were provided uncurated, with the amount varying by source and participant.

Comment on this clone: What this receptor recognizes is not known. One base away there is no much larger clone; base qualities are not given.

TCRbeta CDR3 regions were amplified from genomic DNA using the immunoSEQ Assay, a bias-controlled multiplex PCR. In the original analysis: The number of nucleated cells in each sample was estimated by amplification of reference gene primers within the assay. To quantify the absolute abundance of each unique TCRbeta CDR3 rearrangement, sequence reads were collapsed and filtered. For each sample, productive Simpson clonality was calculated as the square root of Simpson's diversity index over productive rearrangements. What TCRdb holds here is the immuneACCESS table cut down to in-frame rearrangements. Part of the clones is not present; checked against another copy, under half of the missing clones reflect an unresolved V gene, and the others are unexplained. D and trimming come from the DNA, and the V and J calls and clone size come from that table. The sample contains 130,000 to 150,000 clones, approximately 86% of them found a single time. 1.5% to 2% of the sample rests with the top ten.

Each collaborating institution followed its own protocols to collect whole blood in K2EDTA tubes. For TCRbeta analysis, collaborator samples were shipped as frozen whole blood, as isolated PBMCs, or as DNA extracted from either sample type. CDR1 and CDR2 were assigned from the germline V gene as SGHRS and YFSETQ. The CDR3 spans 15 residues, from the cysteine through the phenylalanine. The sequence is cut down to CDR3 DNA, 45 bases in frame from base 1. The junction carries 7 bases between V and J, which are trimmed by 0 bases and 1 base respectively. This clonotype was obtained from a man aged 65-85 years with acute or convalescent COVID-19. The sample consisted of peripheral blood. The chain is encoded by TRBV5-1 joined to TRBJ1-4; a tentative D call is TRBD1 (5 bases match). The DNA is TGCGCCAGCAGCTTGGTAGGGGAAACTAATGAAAAACTGTTTTTT. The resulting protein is CASSLVGETNEKLFF.